The 24 T cell receptor beta chains below come from one sample, sequenced in a study of CD8 T cells in ankylosing spondylitis. Study findings and constraints: Characteristic of ankylosing spondylitis blood, it appeared, was a TCR beta motif comprising several highly homologous variants.

TCRdb reanalysed the 5' RACE reads using MiXCR and keeps one entry per CDR3 protein. The table has 470,000 or so distinct CDR3 sequences, 20% to 30% seen once. The antigens these receptors bind are not known. The material sequenced was blood, either unsorted or a sorted T cell fraction (not recorded which). The receptors were gathered from a male donor with ankylosing spondylitis.

CDR3 nucleotide sequence: TGTGCCATCCGCCCAACATCGCGGGTTCTAGCGGGAGGAACAGATACGCAGTATTTT. Translation: CAIRPTSRVLAGGTDTQYF. This chain uses TRBV10-3 with TRBJ2-3, with 11 bases aligning to TRBD2. V gave up 8 bases and J gave up 3 bases; unmatched junction bases: 19. Germline CDR1 is ENHRY and CDR2 is SYGVKD. The CDR3 is 19 amino acids.

The rearrangement links TRBV3-1 to TRBJ2-1, with D uncertain. The CDR3 length is 16 residues. V lost 0 bases, J lost 4 bases, and 13 bases lay in between. In germline, CDR1 is LGHDT, CDR2 YNNKEL (reference sequence). In nucleotides, the CDR3 is TGTGCCAGCAGCCAAGATCTTGGGCAGAAATACAATGAGCAGTTCTTC. Its protein product is CASSQDLGQKYNEQFF.

As regards this clonotype: An end of the junction does not agree with germline; a read error may underlie this. The chain is built from TRBV6-1 and TRBJ2-3; 8 bases line up with TRBD1. This CDR3 is built from 16 residues. Per germline, CDR1 MNHNS and CDR2 SASEGT. The CDR3 nucleotides are TGTGCCAGCAGTCAAGCCTGGACAGGGTTGGTAGATACGCAGTATTTT. Its translation is CASSQAWTGLVDTQYF.

In its sample, this clonotype was seen many times. The gene calls are TRBV20-1 and TRBJ2-1, with D perhaps matching TRBD2 (6 bases). Per the germline V gene, CDR1 is DFQATT and CDR2 is SNEGSKA (reference sequence). CDR3 size: 15 residues. V gave up 3 bases and J gave up 3 bases, with 15 bases separating them. This chain's CDR3 is CSARGPSALYNEQFF. The DNA of the CDR3 is TGCAGTGCTAGGGGGCCTAGCGCCCTCTACAATGAGCAGTTCTTC.

This clonotype has a count of ten or more. The rearrangement links TRBV5-1 to TRBJ1-5; TRBD1 aligns across 7 bases. V dropped 5 bases and J dropped 6; count of bases not matched to a gene: 8. Germline V gene lookup returns CDR1 SGHRS and CDR2 YFSETQ. CDR3 length: 14 residues. CDR3 nucleotide sequence: TGCGCCAGCAGTTCTACAGGGGACGGTCAGCCCCAGCATTTT. Its protein is CASSSTGDGQPQHF. Looking up the rest from reference TRBV5-1 and TRBJ1-5 gives the full variable domain: KAGVTQTPRYLIKTRGQQVTLSCSPISGHRSVSWYQQTPGQGLQFLFEYFSETQRNKGNFPGRFSGRQFSNSRSEMNVSTLELGDSALYLCASSSTGDGQPQHFGDGTRLSIL.

The table lists this clonotype with many counts. V usage is TRBV6-5 and J usage is TRBJ1-1; no definite D call. Germline CDR1 reads MNHEY; CDR2 reads SVGAGI. This CDR3 region has 13 residues. The V end was cut by 2 bases, the J end by 1 base, with 5 bases between. The CDR3 region has the DNA TGTGCCAGCAGTTACGGGAGGAACACTGAAGCTTTCTTT. The encoded protein is CASSYGRNTEAFF.

CDR3 DNA sequence: TGCAGTGCTAGACCTAGGGGGGGAACCTATGGCTACACCTTC. Its protein product is CSARPRGGTYGYTF. The chain carries TRBV20-1 and TRBJ1-2; tentative D call: TRBD1 (6 bases). Trimming removed 2 bases at V and 4 bases at J, with 14 bases between. CDR1 and CDR2 (germline): DFQATT, SNEGSKA (reference sequence). This CDR3 is 14 amino acids long.

The chain links TRBV20-1 to TRBJ1-5; 7 nucleotides line up with TRBD1. Germline loops: CDR1 DFQATT, CDR2 SNEGSKA (reference sequence). V was clipped by 5 bases and J by 5 bases; unmatched bases: 18. CDR3 length: 17 residues. The CDR3 nucleotides are TGCAGTGCTGCCTCTACGACAGGGAGTTTCGAATATCAGCCCCAGCATTTT. This translates into CSAASTTGSFEYQPQHF.

The gene calls are TRBV12-3 or TRBV12-4 and TRBJ2-1; 7 nucleotides line up with TRBD2. The CDR3 spans 14 residues. Germline trimming cut 0 bases from V and 8 bases from J; bases unmatched to any gene: 4. CDR3 bases: TGTGCCAGCAGTTTAGCAGGGACTAACGATGAGCAGTTCTTC. This codes for CASSLAGTNDEQFF.

This clonotype was observed at least ten times. V is TRBV5-1 and J is TRBJ2-3; possibly TRBD1 for D (6 bases). V lost 6 bases, J lost 6 bases, and 20 bases lay in between. Germline CDR1 reads SGHRS; CDR2 reads YFSETQ. This CDR3 region has 15 residues. The CDR3: CASTSGTPGMDTQYF. The CDR3 DNA follows: TGCGCCAGCACTTCCGGGACACCGGGGATGGATACGCAGTATTTT.

This clonotype was recorded a few times. This chain links TRBV7-2 with TRBJ2-1; TRBD2 is a possible D gene (5 bases). Germline CDR1 SGHTA, CDR2 FQGNSA. V was trimmed by 0 bases and J by 5 bases, leaving 17 bases between them. The CDR3 contains 17 residues. CDR3 sequence: CASSLAPIGGSDNEQFF. Written as DNA, the CDR3 is TGTGCCAGCAGCTTAGCGCCTATCGGTGGGAGTGACAATGAGCAGTTCTTC.

The chain links TRBV20-1 to TRBJ2-2, with TRBD1 as a possible D gene (5 bases). Germline V gene sequence: CDR1 DFQATT, CDR2 SNEGSKA (reference sequence). V lost 6 bases to trimming and J lost 6 bases, with 14 bases between them. The CDR3 has 13 residues. The CDR3 protein is CSAPDSTPGELFF. CDR3 bases: TGCAGTGCCCCAGACAGTACTCCCGGGGAGCTGTTTTTT.

This clonotype was counted ten times or more. The V and J genes are TRBV12-3 or TRBV12-4 and TRBJ2-2; 7 nucleotides agree with TRBD1. V shed 6 bases and J 5 bases; nucleotides not matched to a gene: 0. There are 12 residues in the CDR3. The CDR3 nucleotides read TGTGCCAGCAGCAGGGGGACCGGGGAGCTGTTTTTT. This translates into CASSRGTGELFF.

This clonotype was seen a handful of times. This chain joins TRBV7-9 and TRBJ1-2, with D possibly being TRBD1 (6 bases). Germline assignment: CDR1 SEHNR and CDR2 FQNEAQ (reference sequence). This CDR3 has 14 residues. V lost 5 bases, J lost 4 bases, and 14 bases lay in between. The CDR3 region is CASSTGGQPYGYTF. The CDR3 DNA sequence: TGTGCCAGCAGCACTGGTGGACAGCCCTATGGCTACACCTTC.

Worth noting for this clonotype: A read error may produce the germline difference seen at one junction end. The DNA of the CDR3 is TGCAGTGCCCTGACTAGCGGGAGTAGCTCCGACAATGAGCAGTTCTTC. It yields the protein CSALTSGSSSDNEQFF. The chain carries TRBV20-1 and TRBJ2-1, with 12 bases matching TRBD2. Germline V gives CDR1 DFQATT, CDR2 SNEGSKA (reference sequence). The CDR3 extends over 16 amino acids.

This clonotype has just a few counts. The chain combines TRBV19 with TRBJ2-1, with D perhaps TRBD1 or TRBD2 (5 bases each). The CDR3 spans 12 residues. Germline CDR1 LNHDA, CDR2 SQIVND (reference sequence). The ends were cut back, 9 bases at V and 7 bases at J, with 13 bases in the middle. The DNA for the CDR3 is TGTGCCAGCGGGGCTACTGGTAATGAGCAGTTCTTC. Translation gives CASGATGNEQFF.

The table lists this clonotype with a few counts. The chain recombines TRBV7-9 with TRBJ2-1; D is perhaps TRBD2 (6 bases). This CDR3 contains 15 residues. Trimming removed 5 bases at V and 4 bases at J, with 15 bases between. Germline-derived CDR1 and CDR2 are SEHNR and FQNEAQ (reference sequence). In DNA, the CDR3 is TGTGCCAGCAGCCCCCCCGGGAGTCGGTACAATGAGCAGTTCTTC. Translation gives CASSPPGSRYNEQFF. The full variable domain, its missing parts supplied by reference TRBV7-9 and TRBJ2-1, is DTGVSQNPRHKITKRGQNVTFRCDPISEHNRLYWYRQTLGQGPEFLTYFQNEAQLEKSRLLSDRFSAERPKGSFSTLEIQRTEQGDSAMYLCASSPPGSRYNEQFFGPGTRLTVL.

This clonotype turned up a few times. The gene calls are TRBV12-3 or TRBV12-4 and TRBJ1-3; the D is unclear. V shed 1 base and J shed 0 bases, with 13 bases lying between them. The CDR3 is 17 residues long. CDR3 bases: TGTGCCAGCAGTTTAGGCGTCGGGGATAGCTCTGGAAACACCATATATTTT. This codes for CASSLGVGDSSGNTIYF.

This chain links TRBV6-2 or TRBV6-3 with TRBJ2-2; TRBD1 aligns across 8 bases. The CDR3 has 16 amino acids. The trim removed 6 bases at V and 5 bases at J, leaving 11 bases unmatched. The germline gives CDR1 MNHEY, CDR2 SVGEGT. DNA of the CDR3: TGTGCCAGCAGCCGCTCTCCAGGACAGGGTACCGGGGAGCTGTTTTTT. Protein sequence: CASSRSPGQGTGELFF.

The chain has TRBV15 and TRBJ2-2; D gene ambiguous. The germline V gene has CDR1 LNHNV and CDR2 YYDKDF (reference sequence). The CDR3 runs to 14 residues. V was shortened by 4 bases and J by 7 bases, with 13 bases between the two germline ends. This chain's CDR3 is CATSKRSLIGELFF. The DNA for the CDR3 is TGTGCCACCAGCAAGAGATCCCTGATCGGGGAGCTGTTTTTT.

The chain is built from TRBV27 and TRBJ2-5; 8 bases line up with TRBD1. Germline lookup yields CDR1 MNHEY and CDR2 SMNVEV (reference sequence). With V trimmed by 9 bases and J by 2 bases, 11 bases remained unmatched. The CDR3 has 15 residues. CDR3 bases: TGTGCCAGTTGGCGACAGGGGTTGTCGCAAGAGACCCAGTACTTC. Its translation is CASWRQGLSQETQYF.

V and J are TRBV27 and TRBJ2-1; TRBD2 matches 9 bases. From germline, CDR1 is MNHEY and CDR2 SMNVEV (reference sequence). The CDR3 loop spans 14 amino acids. J lost 0 bases, V lost 10 bases, and 4 bases had no gene match. The CDR3 loop reads CAIGTSFSYNEQFF. CDR3 DNA sequence: TGTGCCATCGGGACTAGCTTCTCCTACAATGAGCAGTTCTTC.

This chain connects TRBV20-1 to TRBJ2-7, with no clear D. CDR1 is DFQATT and CDR2 is SNEGSKA in the germline V gene (reference sequence). The CDR3 totals 11 residues. The CDR3, as DNA: TGCATTCTCAGGAAACAATACGAGCAGTACGTC. It specifies CILRKQYEQYV.

CDR3 sequence (DNA): TGTGCCAGCAGGAACAAACTAGCGGGAGACTACGAGCAGTACTTC. This codes for CASRNKLAGDYEQYF. The chain is built from TRBV7-2 and TRBJ2-7, with 11 bases identical to TRBD2. This CDR3 has 15 amino acids. With 6 bases clipped from V and 3 bases from J, the junction kept 7 bases outside the gene matches. The V gene's germline CDR1 is SGHTA and CDR2 FQGNSA.